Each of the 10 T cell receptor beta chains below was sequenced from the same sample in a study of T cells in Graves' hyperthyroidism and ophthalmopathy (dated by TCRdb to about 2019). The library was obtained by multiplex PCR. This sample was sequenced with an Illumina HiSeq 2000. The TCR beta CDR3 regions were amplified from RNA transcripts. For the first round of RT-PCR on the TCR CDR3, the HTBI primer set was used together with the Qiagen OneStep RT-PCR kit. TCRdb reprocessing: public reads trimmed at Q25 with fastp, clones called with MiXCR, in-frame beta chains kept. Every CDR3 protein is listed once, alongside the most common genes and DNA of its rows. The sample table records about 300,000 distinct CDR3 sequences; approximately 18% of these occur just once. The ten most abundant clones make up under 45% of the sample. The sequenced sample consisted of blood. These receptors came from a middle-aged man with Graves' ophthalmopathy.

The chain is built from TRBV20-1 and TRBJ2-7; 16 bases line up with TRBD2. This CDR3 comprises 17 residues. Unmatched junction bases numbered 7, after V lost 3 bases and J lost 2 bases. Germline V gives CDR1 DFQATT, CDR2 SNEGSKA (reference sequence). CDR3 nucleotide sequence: TGCAGTGCTAGCCTGGGACTAGCGGGAGGGCCCCCCTACGAGCAGTACTTC. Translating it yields CSASLGLAGGPPYEQYF.

CDR3 amino acids: CASSYGGASGTYEQYF. The CDR3 nucleotides read TGTGCCAGCAGTTATGGTGGGGCTAGCGGGACCTACGAGCAGTACTTC. The chain links TRBV28 to TRBJ2-7; 9 bases align to TRBD2. With V trimmed by 4 bases and J by 2 bases, 9 bases remained unmatched. The germline gives CDR1 MDHEN, CDR2 SYDVKM. The CDR3 extends over 16 amino acids.

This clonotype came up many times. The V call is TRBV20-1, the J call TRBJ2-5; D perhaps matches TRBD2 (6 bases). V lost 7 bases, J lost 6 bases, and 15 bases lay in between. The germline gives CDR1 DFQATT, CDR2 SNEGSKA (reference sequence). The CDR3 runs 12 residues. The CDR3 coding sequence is TGCAGTGTTTGGGAGGCGGGGAAGACCCAGTACTTC. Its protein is CSVWEAGKTQYF.

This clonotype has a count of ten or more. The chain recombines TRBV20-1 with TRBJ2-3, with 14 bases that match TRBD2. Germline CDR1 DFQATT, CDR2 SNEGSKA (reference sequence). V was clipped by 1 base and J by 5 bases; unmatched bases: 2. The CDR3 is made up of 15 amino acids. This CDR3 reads CSARGGTSGRDTQYF. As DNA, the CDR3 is TGCAGTGCTAGAGGCGGGACTAGCGGGAGAGATACGCAGTATTTT.

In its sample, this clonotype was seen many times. The CDR3 reads CASSYGDTQYF. The CDR3 bases are TGTGCCAGCAGCTACGGAGATACGCAGTATTTT. The rearrangement links TRBV11-2 to TRBJ2-3; D ambiguous. From germline, CDR1 is SGHAT and CDR2 FQNNGV. With 4 bases removed from V and 5 bases from J, the gap between germline ends came to 4 bases. This CDR3 comprises 11 residues. The complete variable domain, with remaining parts taken from reference TRBV11-2 and TRBJ2-3, reads EAGVAQSPRYKIIEKRQSVAFWCNPISGHATLYWYQQILGQGPKLLIQFQNNGVVDDSQLPKDRFSAERLKGVDSTLKIQPAKLEDSAVYLCASSYGDTQYFGPGTRLTVL.

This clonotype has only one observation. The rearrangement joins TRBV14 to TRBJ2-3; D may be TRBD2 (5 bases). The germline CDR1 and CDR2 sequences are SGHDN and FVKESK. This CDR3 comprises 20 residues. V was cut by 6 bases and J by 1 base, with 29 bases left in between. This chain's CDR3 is CASSPRLLTEEVWGTDTQYF. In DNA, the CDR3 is TGTGCCAGCAGTCCGCGGCTACTAACGGAGGAGGTGTGGGGCACAGATACGCAGTATTTT.

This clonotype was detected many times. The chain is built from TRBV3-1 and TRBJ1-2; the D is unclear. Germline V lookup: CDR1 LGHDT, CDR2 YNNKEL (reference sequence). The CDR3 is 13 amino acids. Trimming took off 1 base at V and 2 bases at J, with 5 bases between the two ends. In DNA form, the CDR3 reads TGTGCCAGCAGCCAAGGCGGGAACTATGGCTACACCTTC. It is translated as CASSQGGNYGYTF.

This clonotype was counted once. The CDR3 reads CASSPGTDSRSNQPQHF. In nucleotides, the CDR3 is TGTGCCAGCAGCCCCGGGACAGACAGTCGTAGCAATCAGCCCCAGCATTTT. V and J are TRBV7-3 and TRBJ1-5, with TRBD1 matching over 7 bases. The V and J ends lost 5 bases and 0 bases, in that order; junction bases with no gene match: 10. The CDR3 is 17 residues long. Germline V gene data show CDR1 as SGHTA and CDR2 as FQGTGA.

The CDR3 loop reads CASSFYGLHSTDTQYF. DNA for the CDR3: TGCGCCAGCAGCTTTTACGGGTTGCATAGCACAGATACGCAGTATTTT. This chain links TRBV5-1 with TRBJ2-3; D not resolved. CDR1 and CDR2 (germline): SGHRS, YFSETQ. Deletions cut 2 bases from V and 0 bases from J, with 13 bases between. The CDR3 extends over 16 amino acids.

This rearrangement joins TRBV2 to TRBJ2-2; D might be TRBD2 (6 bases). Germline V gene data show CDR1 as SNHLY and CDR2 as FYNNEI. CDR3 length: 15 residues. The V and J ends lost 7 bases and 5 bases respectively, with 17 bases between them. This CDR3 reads CASKDLALNTGELFF. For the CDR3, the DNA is TGTGCCAGCAAGGACCTAGCGTTAAATACCGGGGAGCTGTTTTTT.